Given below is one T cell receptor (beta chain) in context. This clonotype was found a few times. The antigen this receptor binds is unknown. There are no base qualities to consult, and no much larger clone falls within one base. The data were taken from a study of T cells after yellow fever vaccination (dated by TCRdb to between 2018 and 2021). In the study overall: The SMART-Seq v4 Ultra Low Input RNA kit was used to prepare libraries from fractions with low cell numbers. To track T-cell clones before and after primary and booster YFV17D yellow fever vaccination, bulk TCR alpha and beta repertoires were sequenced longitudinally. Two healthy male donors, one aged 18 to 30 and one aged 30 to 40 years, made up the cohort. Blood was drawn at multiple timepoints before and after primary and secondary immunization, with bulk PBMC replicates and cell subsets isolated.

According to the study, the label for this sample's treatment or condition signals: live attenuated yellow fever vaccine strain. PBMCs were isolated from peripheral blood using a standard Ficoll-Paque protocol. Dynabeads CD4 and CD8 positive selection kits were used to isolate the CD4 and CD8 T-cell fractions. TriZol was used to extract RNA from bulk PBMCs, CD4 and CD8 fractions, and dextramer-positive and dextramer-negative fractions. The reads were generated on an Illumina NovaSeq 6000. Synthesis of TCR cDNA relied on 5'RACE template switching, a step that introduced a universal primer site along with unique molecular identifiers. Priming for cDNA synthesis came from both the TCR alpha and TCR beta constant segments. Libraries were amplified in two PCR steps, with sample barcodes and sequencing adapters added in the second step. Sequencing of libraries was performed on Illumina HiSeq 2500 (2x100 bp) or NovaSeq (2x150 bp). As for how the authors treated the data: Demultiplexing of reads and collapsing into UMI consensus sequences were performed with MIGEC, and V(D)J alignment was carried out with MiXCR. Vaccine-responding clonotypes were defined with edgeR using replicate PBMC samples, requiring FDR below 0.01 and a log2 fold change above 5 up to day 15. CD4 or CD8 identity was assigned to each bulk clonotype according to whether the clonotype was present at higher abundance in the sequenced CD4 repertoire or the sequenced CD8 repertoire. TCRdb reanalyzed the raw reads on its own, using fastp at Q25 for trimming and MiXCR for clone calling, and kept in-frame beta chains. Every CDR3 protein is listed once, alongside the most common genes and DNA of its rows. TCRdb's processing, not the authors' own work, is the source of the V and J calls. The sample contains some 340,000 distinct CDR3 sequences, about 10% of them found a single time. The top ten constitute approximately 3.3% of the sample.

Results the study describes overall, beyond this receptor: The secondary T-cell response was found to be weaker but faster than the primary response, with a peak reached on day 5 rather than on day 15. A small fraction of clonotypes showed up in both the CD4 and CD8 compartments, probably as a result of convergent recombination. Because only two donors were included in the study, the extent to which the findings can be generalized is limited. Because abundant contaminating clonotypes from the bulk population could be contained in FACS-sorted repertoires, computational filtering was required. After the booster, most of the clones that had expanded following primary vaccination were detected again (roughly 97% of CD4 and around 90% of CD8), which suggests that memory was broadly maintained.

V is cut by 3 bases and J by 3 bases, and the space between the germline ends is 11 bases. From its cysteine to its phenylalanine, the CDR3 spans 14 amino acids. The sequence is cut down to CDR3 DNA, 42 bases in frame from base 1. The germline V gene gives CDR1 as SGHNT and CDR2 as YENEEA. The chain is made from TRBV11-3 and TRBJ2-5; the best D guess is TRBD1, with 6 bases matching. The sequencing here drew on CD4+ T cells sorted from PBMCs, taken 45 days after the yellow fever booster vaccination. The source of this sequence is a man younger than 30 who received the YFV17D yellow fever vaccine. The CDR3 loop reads CASSFSTGKETQYF. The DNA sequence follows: TGTGCCAGCAGCTTCTCCACAGGGAAAGAGACCCAGTACTTC.